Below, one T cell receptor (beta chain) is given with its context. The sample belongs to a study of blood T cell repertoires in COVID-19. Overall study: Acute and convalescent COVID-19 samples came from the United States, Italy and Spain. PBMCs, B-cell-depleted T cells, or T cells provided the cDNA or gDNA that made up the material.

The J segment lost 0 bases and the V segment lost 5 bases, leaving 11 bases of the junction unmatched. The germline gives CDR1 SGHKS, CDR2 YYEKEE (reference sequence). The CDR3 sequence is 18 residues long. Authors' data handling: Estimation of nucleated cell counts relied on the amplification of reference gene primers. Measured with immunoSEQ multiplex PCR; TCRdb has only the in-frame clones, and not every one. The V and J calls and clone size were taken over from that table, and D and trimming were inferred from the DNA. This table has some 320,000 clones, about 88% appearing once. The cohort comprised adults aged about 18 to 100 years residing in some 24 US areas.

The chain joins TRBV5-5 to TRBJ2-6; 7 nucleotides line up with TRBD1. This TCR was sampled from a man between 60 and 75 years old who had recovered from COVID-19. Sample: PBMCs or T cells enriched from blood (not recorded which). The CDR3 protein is CASSSRTGYYSGANVLTF. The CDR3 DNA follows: TGTGCCAGCAGTTCGAGGACAGGATACTACTCTGGGGCCAACGTCCTGACTTTC. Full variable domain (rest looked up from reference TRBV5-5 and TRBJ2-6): DAGVTQSPTHLIKTRGQQVTLRCSPISGHKSVSWYQQVLGQGPQFIFQYYEKEERGRGNFPDRFSARQFPNYSSELNVNALLLGDSALYLCASSSRTGYYSGANVLTFGAGSRLTVL.